This T cell receptor (beta chain) was observed in a study of cytomegalovirus exposure and HLA in healthy donors. Study-level results: The authors enumerated some 170 TCR beta chains as linked to cytomegalovirus. One variant, a missense change in DCLRE1C, was linked in a later analysis to TCR beta V- and J-gene trimming.

A multiplex PCR was run with 60 Vbeta primers and 13 Jbeta primers. TCRdb keeps only in-frame clones here, not all; method: immunoSEQ multiplex PCR. The sample holds 70,000 or so clones. Trimming took 3 bases from V and 2 from J, leaving 11 bases between them. The length of the CDR3 is 14 residues. Looked up from germline, CDR1 is SGHTA and CDR2 is FQGNSA. Details on this clone: Its specificity is unknown.

This receptor was taken from a man aged 40-50 years in good health and CMV-seronegative. The rearrangement links TRBV7-2 to TRBJ2-7, with D tentatively TRBD1 (5 bases). What was sequenced was PBMCs. For the CDR3, the DNA is TGTGCCAGCAGCTTTGCAGGGCTAACCTACGAGCAGTACTTC. The encoded protein is CASSFAGLTYEQYF. Full variable domain (outside the CDR3, taken from reference TRBV7-2 and TRBJ2-7): GAGVSQSPSNKVTEKGKDVELRCDPISGHTALYWYRQSLGQGLEFLIYFQGNSAPDKSGLPSDRFSAERTGGSVSTLTIQRTQQEDSAVYLCASSFAGLTYEQYFGPGTRLTVT.